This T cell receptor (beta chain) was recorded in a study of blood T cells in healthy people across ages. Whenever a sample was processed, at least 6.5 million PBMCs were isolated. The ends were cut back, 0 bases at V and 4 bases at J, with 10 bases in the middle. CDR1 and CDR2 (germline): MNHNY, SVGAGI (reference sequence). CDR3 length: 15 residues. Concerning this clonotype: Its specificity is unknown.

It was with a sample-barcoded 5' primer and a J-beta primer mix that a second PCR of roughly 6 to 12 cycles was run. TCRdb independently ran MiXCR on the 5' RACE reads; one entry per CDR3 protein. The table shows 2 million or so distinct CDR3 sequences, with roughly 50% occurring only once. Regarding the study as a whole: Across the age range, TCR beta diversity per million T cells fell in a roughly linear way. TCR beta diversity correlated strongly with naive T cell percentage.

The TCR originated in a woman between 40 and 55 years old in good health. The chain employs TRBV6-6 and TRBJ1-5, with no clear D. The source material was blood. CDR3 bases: TGTGCCAGCAGTTACTCGTTTACAAATAATCAGCCCCAGCATTTT. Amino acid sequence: CASSYSFTNNQPQHF.